This record covers a single T cell receptor beta chain. The antigen is undetermined. The CDR3 has 15 amino acids. The germline V gene has CDR1 SQVTM and CDR2 ANQGSEA. Trimming pared 3 bases from V and 4 bases from J, leaving 18 bases between. The data were obtained in a study of chemoradiotherapy in HPV16-positive cancers. Across the study: A couple of HPV16-positive patients' cells yielded candidate HPV-specific clones and common motifs. Study outcomes and limitations: Functional assays defining HPV-specific T cells used only a couple of HPV16-positive patients. Candidate HPV-specific clones and E7-related TCR motifs grew in tumor during treatment.

This table comes from immunoSEQ multiplex PCR, and its TCRdb copy is limited to in-frame clones, with some not included. The table includes fewer than 16,000 clones, roughly three quarters detected once. The chain links TRBV29-1 to TRBJ1-2, with no clear D. This TCR came from a human donor with HPV-associated anogenital cancer. The sample was gathered from a patient who underwent chemoradiotherapy. The CDR3 sequence: CSVERLSGESYGYTF. The CDR3 DNA sequence: TGCAGCGTTGAGAGGTTGTCTGGGGAATCCTATGGCTACACCTTC.